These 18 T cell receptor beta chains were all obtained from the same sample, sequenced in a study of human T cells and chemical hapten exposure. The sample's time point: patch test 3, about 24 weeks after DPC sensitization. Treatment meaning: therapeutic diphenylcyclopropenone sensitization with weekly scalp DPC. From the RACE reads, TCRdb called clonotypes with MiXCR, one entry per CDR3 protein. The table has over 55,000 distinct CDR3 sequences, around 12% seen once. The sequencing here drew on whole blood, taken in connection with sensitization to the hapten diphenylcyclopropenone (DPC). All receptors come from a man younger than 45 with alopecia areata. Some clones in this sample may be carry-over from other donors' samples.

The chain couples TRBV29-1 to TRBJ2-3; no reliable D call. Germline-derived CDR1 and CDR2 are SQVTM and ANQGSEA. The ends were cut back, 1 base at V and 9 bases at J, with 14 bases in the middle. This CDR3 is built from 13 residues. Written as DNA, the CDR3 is TGCAGCGTTGAAGTCGGACGAAGAGACACGCAGTATTTT. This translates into CSVEVGRRDTQYF.

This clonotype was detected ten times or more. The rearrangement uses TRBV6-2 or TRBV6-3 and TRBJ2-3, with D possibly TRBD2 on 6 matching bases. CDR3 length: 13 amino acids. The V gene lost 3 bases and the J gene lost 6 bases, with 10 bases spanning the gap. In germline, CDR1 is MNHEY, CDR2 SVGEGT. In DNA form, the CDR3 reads TGTGCCAGCAGTTATCGGGGGTTGGATACGCAGTATTTT. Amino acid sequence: CASSYRGLDTQYF.

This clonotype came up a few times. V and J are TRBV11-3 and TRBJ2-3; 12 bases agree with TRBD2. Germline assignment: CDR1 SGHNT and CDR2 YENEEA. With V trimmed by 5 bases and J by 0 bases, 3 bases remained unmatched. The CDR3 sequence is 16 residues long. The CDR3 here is CASSRGLAGSTDTQYF. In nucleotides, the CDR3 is TGTGCCAGCAGCCGAGGACTAGCGGGGAGCACAGATACGCAGTATTTT.

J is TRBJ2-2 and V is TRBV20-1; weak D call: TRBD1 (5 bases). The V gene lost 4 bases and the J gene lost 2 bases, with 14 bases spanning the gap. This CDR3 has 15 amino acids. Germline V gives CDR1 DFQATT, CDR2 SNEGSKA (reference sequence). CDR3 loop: CSATLGRFNTGELFF. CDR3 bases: TGCAGTGCTACCCTGGGGCGGTTCAACACCGGGGAGCTGTTTTTT.

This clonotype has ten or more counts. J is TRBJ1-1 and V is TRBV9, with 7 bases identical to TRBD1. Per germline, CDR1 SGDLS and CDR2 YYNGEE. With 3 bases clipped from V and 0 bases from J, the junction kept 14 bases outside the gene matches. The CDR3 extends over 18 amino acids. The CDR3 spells CASSERSGTEKMNTEAFF. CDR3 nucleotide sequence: TGTGCCAGCAGCGAGAGGAGCGGGACAGAAAAAATGAACACTGAAGCTTTCTTT.

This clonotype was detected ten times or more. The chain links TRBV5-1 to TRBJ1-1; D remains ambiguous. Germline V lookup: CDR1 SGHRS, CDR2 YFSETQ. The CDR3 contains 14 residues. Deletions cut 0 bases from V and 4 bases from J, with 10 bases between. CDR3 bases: TGCGCCAGCAGCTTGGAGCCGCGGAGCACTGAAGCTTTCTTT. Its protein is CASSLEPRSTEAFF.

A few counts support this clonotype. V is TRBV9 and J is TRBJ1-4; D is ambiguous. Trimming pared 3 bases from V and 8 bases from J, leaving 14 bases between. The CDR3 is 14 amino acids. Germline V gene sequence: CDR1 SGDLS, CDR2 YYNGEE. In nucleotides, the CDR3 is TGTGCCAGCAGCGGCTCTGTCGGGCGGGAAAAACTGTTTTTT. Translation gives CASSGSVGREKLFF.

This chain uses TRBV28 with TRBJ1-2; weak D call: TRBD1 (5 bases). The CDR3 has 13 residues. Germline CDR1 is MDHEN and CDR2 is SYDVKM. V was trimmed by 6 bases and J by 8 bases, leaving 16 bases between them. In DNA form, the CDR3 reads TGTGCCAGCAGGTACCCAGGGCGAGGAGGCTACACCTTC. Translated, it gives CASRYPGRGGYTF.

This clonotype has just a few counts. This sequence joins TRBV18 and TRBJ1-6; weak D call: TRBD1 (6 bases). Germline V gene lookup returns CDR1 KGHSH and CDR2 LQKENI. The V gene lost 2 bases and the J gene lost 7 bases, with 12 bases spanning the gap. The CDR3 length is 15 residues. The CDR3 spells CASSPRGEPNSPLHF. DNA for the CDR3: TGTGCCAGCTCACCAAGGGGGGAGCCAAATTCACCCCTCCACTTT.

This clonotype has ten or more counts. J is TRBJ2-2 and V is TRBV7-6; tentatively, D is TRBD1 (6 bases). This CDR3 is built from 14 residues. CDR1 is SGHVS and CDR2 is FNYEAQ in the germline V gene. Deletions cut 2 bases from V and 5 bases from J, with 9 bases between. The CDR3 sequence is CASSLTGFTGELFF. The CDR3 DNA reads TGTGCCAGCAGCTTAACAGGGTTTACCGGGGAGCTGTTTTTT.

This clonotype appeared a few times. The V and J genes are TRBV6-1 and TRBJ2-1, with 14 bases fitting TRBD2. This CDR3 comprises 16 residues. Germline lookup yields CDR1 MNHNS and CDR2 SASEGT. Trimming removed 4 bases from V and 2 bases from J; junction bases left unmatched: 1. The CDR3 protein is CASSGLAGGAYNEQFF. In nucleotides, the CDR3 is TGTGCCAGCAGTGGACTAGCGGGGGGGGCCTACAATGAGCAGTTCTTC.

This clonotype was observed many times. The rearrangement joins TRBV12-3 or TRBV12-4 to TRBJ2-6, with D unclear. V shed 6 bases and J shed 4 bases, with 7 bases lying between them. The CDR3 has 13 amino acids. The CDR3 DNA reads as TGTGCCAGCAGCCGGCTCGGGGCCAACGTCCTGACTTTC. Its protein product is CASSRLGANVLTF.

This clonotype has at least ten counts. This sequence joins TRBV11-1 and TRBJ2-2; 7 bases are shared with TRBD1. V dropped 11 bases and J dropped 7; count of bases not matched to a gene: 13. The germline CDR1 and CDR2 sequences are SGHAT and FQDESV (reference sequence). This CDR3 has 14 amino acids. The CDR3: CASALGQPDGELFF. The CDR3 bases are TGTGCCTCAGCCTTGGGACAGCCGGACGGGGAGCTGTTTTTT.

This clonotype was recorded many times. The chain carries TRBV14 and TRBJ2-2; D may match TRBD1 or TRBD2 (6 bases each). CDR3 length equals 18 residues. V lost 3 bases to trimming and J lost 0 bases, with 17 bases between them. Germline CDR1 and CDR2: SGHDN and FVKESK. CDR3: CASSHPPWGAANTGELFF. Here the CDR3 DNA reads TGTGCCAGCAGCCACCCCCCGTGGGGGGCCGCGAACACCGGGGAGCTGTTTTTT.

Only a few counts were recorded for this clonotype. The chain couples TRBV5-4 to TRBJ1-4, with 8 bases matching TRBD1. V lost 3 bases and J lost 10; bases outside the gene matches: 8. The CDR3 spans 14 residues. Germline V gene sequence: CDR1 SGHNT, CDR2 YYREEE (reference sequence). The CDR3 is CASSSGQGAGKLFF. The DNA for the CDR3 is TGTGCCAGCAGCTCGGGGCAGGGGGCCGGAAAACTGTTTTTT.

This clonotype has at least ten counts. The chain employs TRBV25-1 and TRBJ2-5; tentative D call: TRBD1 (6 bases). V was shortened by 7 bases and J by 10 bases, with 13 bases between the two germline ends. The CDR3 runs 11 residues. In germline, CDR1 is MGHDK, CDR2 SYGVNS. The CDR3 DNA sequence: TGTGCCAGCACTACAGGGATGGGCCAGTACTTC. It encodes CASTTGMGQYF.

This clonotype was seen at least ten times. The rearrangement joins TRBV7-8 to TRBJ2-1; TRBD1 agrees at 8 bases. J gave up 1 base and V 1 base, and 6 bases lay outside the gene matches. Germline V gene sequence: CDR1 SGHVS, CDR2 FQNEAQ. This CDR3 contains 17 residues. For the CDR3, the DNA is TGTGCCAGCAGCTTAGGAGGACAGGGCATTTCCTACAATGAGCAGTTCTTC. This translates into CASSLGGQGISYNEQFF.

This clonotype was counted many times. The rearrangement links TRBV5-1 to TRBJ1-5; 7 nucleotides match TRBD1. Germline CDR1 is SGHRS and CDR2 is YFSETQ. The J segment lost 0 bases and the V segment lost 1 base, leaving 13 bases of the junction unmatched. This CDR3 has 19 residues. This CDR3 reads CASSLQPLDRAYSNQPQHF. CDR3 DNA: TGCGCCAGCAGCTTGCAACCACTCGACAGGGCTTATAGCAATCAGCCCCAGCATTTT.